The 24 T cell receptor beta chains below come from one sample, sequenced in a study of blood T cell repertoires in COVID-19. Clones were read by immunoSEQ multiplex PCR, and TCRdb kept only the in-frame ones, dropping some. This sample yields about 250,000 clones, of which over 75% are seen a single time; roughly 5.3% belongs to the top ten. The sample comprised peripheral blood. The receptor source for this set is a man aged 50-59 years with active or convalescent COVID-19.

The chain joins TRBV7-3 to TRBJ2-1; weak D call: TRBD2 (5 bases). Trimming cost V 6 bases and J 0 bases, with 18 bases left between them. From germline, CDR1 is SGHTA and CDR2 FQGTGA. This CDR3 spans 17 amino acids. CDR3 nucleotides: TGTGCCAGCAGGTACCCACTAGACCACCACTCCTACAATGAGCAGTTCTTC. It codes for CASRYPLDHHSYNEQFF.

The V and J genes are TRBV19 and TRBJ2-3; 7 bases map to TRBD2. The germline gives CDR1 LNHDA, CDR2 SQIVND (reference sequence). V trimming: 6 bases; J trimming: 5 bases; junction bases outside the gene matches: 14. This CDR3 is 16 amino acids long. The CDR3 bases are TGTGCCAGTAGGAACCCCCTTTCGGGAGGCCAAGATACGCAGTATTTT. Its protein product is CASRNPLSGGQDTQYF.

This clone came up once. CDR3: CASSPSGSAYNEQFF. CDR3 in DNA: TGCGCCAGCAGTCCTAGCGGGAGCGCCTACAATGAGCAGTTCTTC. This rearrangement joins TRBV23-1 to TRBJ2-1; TRBD2 agrees at 10 bases. Being an ORF, TRBV23-1 has a function that is uncertain. The CDR3 is made up of 15 amino acids. V was clipped by 4 bases and J by 2 bases; unmatched bases: 2.

In this sample, this clone turned up once. The V and J genes are TRBV5-1 and TRBJ2-2, with TRBD2 identical over 8 bases. The CDR3 spans 14 residues. The V and J ends lost 6 bases and 7 bases, in that order; junction bases with no gene match: 8. Germline V gene data show CDR1 as SGHRS and CDR2 as YFSETQ. The CDR3 loop is CASMLAGSVGELFF. In DNA form, the CDR3 reads TGCGCCAGCATGCTAGCGGGCTCGGTCGGGGAGCTGTTTTTT.

Regarding this clone: Its ends do not fully match the called genes, so a read error is possible. V gene TRBV5-3 combines with J gene TRBJ1-5; D not resolved. TRBV5-3 has ORF status, its function being uncertain. The CDR3 loop spans 17 amino acids. This CDR3 is CVRSSPRLRRRNQPQHF. In DNA form, the CDR3 reads TGTGTCAGAAGCTCCCCAAGACTTAGACGACGCAATCAGCCCCAGCATTTT.

This clone was counted a single time. The junction does not match germline at one end; this may be a read error. Here the CDR3 reads CASTLRGLAYEQYF. For the CDR3, the DNA is TGTGCCAGCACCTTAAGAGGGTTGGCCTACGAGCAGTACTTC. This rearrangement joins TRBV7-9 to TRBJ2-7, with TRBD2 as a possible D gene (5 bases). The CDR3 spans 14 residues. Germline V gene data show CDR1 as SEHNR and CDR2 as FQNEAQ (reference sequence). Supplemented by reference TRBV7-9 and TRBJ2-7, the full variable domain reads DTGVSQNPRHKITKRGQNVTFRCDPISEHNRLYWYRQTLGQGPEFLTYFQNEAQLEKSRLLSDRFSAERPKGSFSTLEIQRTEQGDSAMYLCASTLRGLAYEQYFGPGTRLTVT.

This chain uses TRBV5-4 with TRBJ1-2; possibly TRBD1 for D (5 bases). The germline V gene encodes CDR1 SGHNT and CDR2 YYREEE (reference sequence). Between the trimmed V and J ends, which lost 0 bases and 2 bases, there was a span of 11 bases. This CDR3 is 15 amino acids long. The chain's CDR3 is CASSLERGSNYGYTF. CDR3 sequence (DNA): TGTGCCAGCAGCTTGGAGCGGGGGAGCAACTATGGCTACACCTTC.

This clone was picked up one time. The chain couples TRBV5-6 to TRBJ1-2; a weak D match, TRBD1 (6 bases). The CDR3 runs to 12 residues. The ends were cut back, 6 bases at V and 7 bases at J, with 13 bases in the middle. Germline CDR1 reads SGHDT; CDR2 reads YYEEEE. The CDR3 nucleotides are TGTGCCAGCACTGTCAGGGGCGGTGGCTACACCTTC. Amino acids: CASTVRGGGYTF.

This chain uses TRBV4-1 with TRBJ1-6, with D hard to call. In germline, CDR1 is MGHRA, CDR2 YSYEKL. Trimming left V 1 base short and J 10 bases short, with 14 bases between. The CDR3 runs 15 residues. The chain's CDR3 is CASSQGRGFRSPLHF. The CDR3 DNA reads as TGCGCCAGCAGCCAAGGGCGCGGGTTTAGGTCACCCCTCCACTTT.

The J gene is TRBJ2-7, the V gene TRBV7-2; TRBD2 agrees at 8 bases. Trimming at V came to 7 bases and at J to 3 bases, leaving 8 bases not matched to a gene. The CDR3 is 14 residues long. CDR1 SGHTA and CDR2 FQGNSA come from the germline V gene. In DNA, the CDR3 is TGTGCCAGCACTAGCCTTGCGGGGGGCTACGAGCAGTACTTC. Its protein product is CASTSLAGGYEQYF.

The gene calls are TRBV6-5 and TRBJ2-1; D gene uncertain. Germline lookup yields CDR1 MNHEY and CDR2 SVGAGI. CDR3 length: 14 residues. Between the trimmed V and J ends, which lost 10 bases and 0 bases, there was a span of 13 bases. This CDR3 reads CATRSGSSYNEQFF. In DNA, the CDR3 is TGTGCCACCAGGAGTGGTAGCTCCTACAATGAGCAGTTCTTC.

The chain has TRBV6-1 and TRBJ2-4; 9 positions agree with TRBD2. J lost 5 bases, V lost 4 bases, and 9 bases had no gene match. The CDR3 contains 16 residues. Per the germline V gene, CDR1 is MNHNS and CDR2 is SASEGT. The CDR3 region is CASSVAGAGGQNIQYF. The CDR3 region has the DNA TGTGCCAGCAGTGTCGCAGGCGCGGGAGGGCAAAACATTCAGTACTTC.

This clone has just a few counts. The chain combines TRBV5-1 with TRBJ2-1; the match to TRBD2 covers 9 bases. V gave up 3 bases and J gave up 8 bases; unmatched junction bases: 9. The CDR3 is 15 amino acids. CDR1 is SGHRS, CDR2 YFSETQ, per germline. CDR3 loop: CASSWNLAGFDEQFF. As DNA, the CDR3 is TGCGCCAGCAGCTGGAATCTAGCGGGATTCGATGAGCAGTTCTTC.

The rearrangement uses TRBV27 and TRBJ2-7, with 8 bases aligning to TRBD1. The V gene end was trimmed by 6 bases and the J gene end by 7 bases; junction bases not matched to a gene: 5. Germline V gene data show CDR1 as MNHEY and CDR2 as SMNVEV (reference sequence). CDR3 length equals 12 residues. This CDR3 is CASRTGGAEQYF. CDR3 DNA sequence: TGTGCCAGCAGAACAGGGGGAGCGGAGCAGTACTTC.

The J gene is TRBJ1-3, the V gene TRBV28, with D hard to call. The CDR3 extends over 14 amino acids. The V end lost 7 bases, the J end lost 9 bases, and 19 bases lay between the germline ends. From germline, CDR1 is MDHEN and CDR2 SYDVKM. The CDR3 protein is CASIGAGISATIYF. Written as DNA, the CDR3 is TGTGCCAGCATAGGTGCGGGTATCTCGGCCACCATATATTTT.

The J gene is TRBJ2-3, the V gene TRBV5-1; 7 bases are a match to TRBD2. With 4 bases clipped from V and 0 bases from J, the junction kept 14 bases outside the gene matches. The CDR3 is 18 residues long. The germline V gene encodes CDR1 SGHRS and CDR2 YFSETQ. This chain's CDR3 is CASSPVGGWRISTDTQYF. The CDR3 bases are TGCGCCAGCAGCCCCGTCGGGGGGTGGCGGATCAGCACAGATACGCAGTATTTT. Combining the CDR3 with reference TRBV5-1 and TRBJ2-3 gives the whole variable domain KAGVTQTPRYLIKTRGQQVTLSCSPISGHRSVSWYQQTPGQGLQFLFEYFSETQRNKGNFPGRFSGRQFSNSRSEMNVSTLELGDSALYLCASSPVGGWRISTDTQYFGPGTRLTVL.

V usage is TRBV2 and J usage is TRBJ1-5; 8 bases agree with TRBD1. The CDR3 has 13 residues. With V trimmed by 7 bases and J by 7 bases, 6 bases remained unmatched. Looked up from germline, CDR1 is SNHLY and CDR2 is FYNNEI. The CDR3, as DNA: TGTGCCAGCAAGGGTGGACAGGGCCAGCCCCAGCATTTT. Translation: CASKGGQGQPQHF.

The chain is built from TRBV6-4 and TRBJ1-1; D call uncertain. Germline CDR1 reads MRHNA; CDR2 reads SNTAGT. The CDR3 runs 13 residues. Trimming left V 5 bases short and J 2 bases short, with 9 bases between. This CDR3 reads CASSSEGNTEAFF. The CDR3 DNA follows: TGTGCCAGCAGTTCTGAGGGAAACACTGAAGCTTTCTTT.

This rearrangement joins TRBV5-5 to TRBJ2-5; the match to TRBD1 covers 8 bases. J gave up 5 bases and V 0 bases, and 9 bases lay outside the gene matches. The CDR3 is 16 amino acids. Germline loops: CDR1 SGHKS, CDR2 YYEKEE (reference sequence). DNA of the CDR3: TGTGCCAGCAGCTTGGGTGGCAGGGGGCAGGTGGAGACCCAGTACTTC. This encodes CASSLGGRGQVETQYF.

V and J are TRBV6-6 and TRBJ1-2; D remains ambiguous. CDR3 length: 12 amino acids. CDR1 MNHNY and CDR2 SVGAGI come from the germline V gene (reference sequence). Trimming pared 7 bases from V and 7 bases from J, leaving 13 bases between. The CDR3 here is CASTLSGFGYTF. DNA of the CDR3: TGTGCCAGCACTTTATCGGGGTTTGGCTACACCTTC.

This chain joins TRBV28 and TRBJ2-7, with a possible D match to TRBD2 (7 bases). This CDR3 has 16 amino acids. Germline assignment: CDR1 MDHEN and CDR2 SYDVKM. Trimming stripped 10 bases from V and 3 bases from J, with 25 bases between. The CDR3 coding sequence is TGTGCCACCCGCCTGGCCGGCGGAGGGGGGGTCTACGAGCAGTACTTC. Translated, it gives CATRLAGGGGVYEQYF.

V and J are TRBV5-1 and TRBJ2-1, with 12 positions matching TRBD2. The CDR3 spans 16 residues. V shed 4 bases and J 6 bases; nucleotides not matched to a gene: 8. Germline V lookup: CDR1 SGHRS, CDR2 YFSETQ. CDR3 sequence (DNA): TGCGCCAGCAGCCAAGGACTAGCGGGAATCTTCAATGAGCAGTTCTTC. Encoded protein: CASSQGLAGIFNEQFF. Filled out from reference TRBV5-1 and TRBJ2-1, the complete variable domain reads KAGVTQTPRYLIKTRGQQVTLSCSPISGHRSVSWYQQTPGQGLQFLFEYFSETQRNKGNFPGRFSGRQFSNSRSEMNVSTLELGDSALYLCASSQGLAGIFNEQFFGPGTRLTVL.

This chain uses TRBV19 with TRBJ2-1; TRBD2 might be the D (6 bases). Germline CDR1 and CDR2: LNHDA and SQIVND (reference sequence). The CDR3 contains 14 residues. V was clipped by 3 bases and J by 6 bases, with 12 bases between them. CDR3 region: CASSMTSQGNEQFF. CDR3 DNA: TGTGCCAGTAGTATGACTAGTCAAGGCAATGAGCAGTTCTTC.

This clone was detected only once. The chain links TRBV14 to TRBJ2-3, with 9 bases lining up with TRBD1. Germline trimming cut 4 bases from V and 6 bases from J; bases unmatched to any gene: 8. Germline V gene data show CDR1 as SGHDN and CDR2 as FVKESK. The CDR3 covers 15 residues. The CDR3 DNA is TGTGCCAGCAGCCCCGGGACAGGGAAGTCGGATACGCAGTATTTT. Residues: CASSPGTGKSDTQYF.